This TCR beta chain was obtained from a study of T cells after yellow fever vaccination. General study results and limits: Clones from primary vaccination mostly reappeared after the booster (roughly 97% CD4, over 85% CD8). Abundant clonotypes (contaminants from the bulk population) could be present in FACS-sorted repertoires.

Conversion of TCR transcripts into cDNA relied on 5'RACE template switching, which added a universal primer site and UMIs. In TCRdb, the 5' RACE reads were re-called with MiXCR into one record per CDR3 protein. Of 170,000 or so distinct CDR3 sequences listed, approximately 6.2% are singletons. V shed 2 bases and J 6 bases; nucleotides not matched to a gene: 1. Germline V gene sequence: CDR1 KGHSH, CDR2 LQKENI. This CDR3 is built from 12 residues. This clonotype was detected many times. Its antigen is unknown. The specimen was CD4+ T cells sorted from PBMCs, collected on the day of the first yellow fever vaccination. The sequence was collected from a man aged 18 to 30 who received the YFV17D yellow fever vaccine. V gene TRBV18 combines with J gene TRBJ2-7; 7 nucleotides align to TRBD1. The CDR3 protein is CASSPTGVEQYV. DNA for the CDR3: TGTGCCAGCTCACCAACAGGGGTCGAGCAGTACGTC.